This T cell receptor beta chain was obtained from a study of T cell responses to AZD1222 COVID-19 vaccine. Study results and limitations: Breadth and depth of Spike-specific TCRs rose after two AZD1222 doses. Possibly, clonal diversity was underestimated; donors were largely white British and included more females. The study reported that nearly half of spike-specific TCRs target unmutated variant regions. Across the whole spike, CD4 TCRs peaked at regions 160-218 and 743-854.

Generated by immunoSEQ multiplex PCR, the TCRdb table keeps only in-frame clones and is missing some. This sample has about 160,000 clones, with under 95% found just once. Concerning this clone itself: Its antigen is unidentified.

Specimen: peripheral blood, collected 28 days after the second AZD1222 dose. The TCR sequence derives from an adult who received the AZD1222 COVID-19 vaccine.

The CDR3 loop is CASSQDQVASGTYYEQYF. Written as DNA, the CDR3 is TGTGCCAGCAGCCAAGATCAGGTGGCTAGCGGGACATACTACGAGCAGTACTTC. The V call is TRBV4-2, the J call TRBJ2-7; 9 bases agree with TRBD2. The germline V gene encodes CDR1 LGHNA and CDR2 YNFKEQ. The J segment lost 3 bases and the V segment lost 0 bases, leaving 12 bases of the junction unmatched. The CDR3 consists of 18 residues.